This TCR beta chain was documented in a study of somatic mutations in cytotoxic T cells in rheumatoid arthritis. Overall study context: Collection of patient blood (30 ml EDTA) took place right after diagnosis, before any treatment. Purity of nearly 100% was reached when some V beta antibody-stained T-cell populations were flow-sorted, including V beta1+ cells sequenced for TCRB. Study conclusions and caveats: Rheumatoid arthritis patients showed slight TRBV07 underrepresentation, unadjusted for multiple comparisons.

As for this clone: The antigen remains unidentified.

Positive selection with magnetic beads achieved the isolation of CD4+ and CD8+ cells, followed by a flow cytometry check of purity. Generated by immunoSEQ multiplex PCR, the TCRdb table keeps only in-frame clones and is missing some. Among several thousand clones listed, around four fifths were seen once. The V end was cut by 5 bases, the J end by 5 bases, with 3 bases between. The CDR3 runs 10 residues. Germline V gene sequence: CDR1 SEHNR, CDR2 FQNEAQ (reference sequence). Sequencing was performed on CD8+ T cells sorted from blood. J is TRBJ2-5 and V is TRBV7-9; D is uncertain. The TCR originated in an adult with rheumatoid arthritis. Written as DNA, the CDR3 is TGTGCCAGCAGCCGGGAGACCCAGTACTTC. It codes for CASSRETQYF. The whole variable domain, filled in from reference TRBV7-9 and TRBJ2-5, reads DTGVSQNPRHKITKRGQNVTFRCDPISEHNRLYWYRQTLGQGPEFLTYFQNEAQLEKSRLLSDRFSAERPKGSFSTLEIQRTEQGDSAMYLCASSRETQYFGPGTRLLVL.